A single sample is the source of the 12 T cell receptor beta chains below, sequenced in a study of T cell responses to AZD1222 COVID-19 vaccine. Method: immunoSEQ multiplex PCR; TCRdb's copy keeps in-frame clones and lacks some. The table shows 89,000 or so clones, with 85% to 90% occurring only once. The sequenced sample was peripheral blood, obtained 28 days after the second AZD1222 dose. These receptors all stem from an adult who received the AZD1222 COVID-19 vaccine.

V is TRBV7-9 and J is TRBJ2-7; no firm D call. Germline V CDR1 and CDR2: SEHNR, FQNEAQ (reference sequence). This CDR3 has 12 residues. CDR3 sequence: CATRGRYYEQYF. DNA for the CDR3: TGTGCTACGCGTGGGCGGTACTACGAGCAGTACTTC.

The table lists this clone with a count of one. CDR3 protein: CASSRGFRQPQHF. The CDR3 region has the DNA TGTGCCAGCAGTAGGGGGTTTCGGCAGCCCCAGCATTTT. The chain has TRBV6-5 and TRBJ1-5; tentative D call: TRBD1 (6 bases). Germline V lookup: CDR1 MNHEY, CDR2 SVGAGI. Trimming removed 5 bases at V and 7 bases at J, with 12 bases between. The CDR3 length is 13 residues.

The chain joins TRBV6-6 to TRBJ2-7; D may match TRBD1 or TRBD2 (5 bases each). Germline CDR1 reads MNHNY; CDR2 reads SVGAGI (reference sequence). V lost 5 bases to trimming and J lost 1 base, with 12 bases between them. The CDR3 spans 14 residues. CDR3 residues: CASSLSGPSYEQYF. In DNA form, the CDR3 reads TGTGCCAGCAGTCTCTCGGGGCCTTCCTACGAGCAGTACTTC.

There are a few counts of this clone. The chain couples TRBV15 to TRBJ2-2; 9 nucleotides match TRBD1. V was pared by 1 base and J by 8 bases, with 2 bases of the junction left unmatched. Germline assignment: CDR1 LNHNV and CDR2 YYDKDF (reference sequence). This CDR3 spans 14 amino acids. CDR3 sequence (DNA): TGTGCCACCAGCAGAGGAGGACAGGGGGGGGAGCTGTTTTTT. Encoded protein: CATSRGGQGGELFF.

The chain couples TRBV3-1 (or the pseudogene TRBV3-2) to TRBJ2-1, with 7 bases identical to TRBD2. This CDR3 is built from 14 residues. In germline, CDR1 is LGHDT, CDR2 YNNKEL (reference sequence). The V segment lost 0 bases and the J segment 5 bases; nucleotides outside the gene matches: 1. The CDR3 bases are TGTGCCAGCAGCCAAGAGGGGGGGAACAATGAGCAGTTCTTC. Protein product: CASSQEGGNNEQFF.

CDR3 protein: CATGGSPTNEQFF. The CDR3 DNA reads TGTGCCACCGGAGGCTCCCCGACCAATGAGCAGTTCTTC. This rearrangement joins TRBV10-3 to TRBJ2-1, with TRBD2 as a possible D gene (5 bases). The CDR3 sequence is 13 residues long. V lost 10 bases to trimming and J lost 6 bases, with 16 bases between them. Looked up from germline, CDR1 is ENHRY and CDR2 is SYGVKD.

V usage is TRBV21-1 and J usage is TRBJ1-1; the D call in the table, TRBD1, was not verified against the DNA. TRBV21-1 is classified as a pseudogene. The CDR3 sequence is 16 residues long. CDR3 DNA: TGTGCCAGCAGCAACTCCCGGGACAGGGCGAACACTGAAGCTTTCTTT. Translation gives CASSNSRDRANTEAFF.

This chain uses TRBV5-1 with TRBJ2-5; the D gene is possibly TRBD2 (6 bases). The V gene lost 6 bases and the J gene lost 1 base, with 13 bases spanning the gap. This CDR3 comprises 14 residues. Germline V gene sequence: CDR1 SGHRS, CDR2 YFSETQ. DNA for the CDR3: TGCGCCAGCACGGAGGGGCCAACCCAAGAGACCCAGTACTTC. It translates to CASTEGPTQETQYF.

The genes are TRBV19 and TRBJ1-1; D is unresolved. V was trimmed by 3 bases and J by 1 base, leaving 6 bases between them. Per germline, CDR1 LNHDA and CDR2 SQIVND (reference sequence). This CDR3 spans 13 amino acids. The CDR3 coding sequence is TGTGCCAGTAGTATGTCCTGGAACACTGAAGCTTTCTTT. As protein: CASSMSWNTEAFF.

This chain uses TRBV2 with TRBJ2-1; 7 bases line up with TRBD1. Unmatched junction bases numbered 20, after V lost 6 bases and J lost 15 bases. Germline V gene lookup returns CDR1 SNHLY and CDR2 FYNNEI. CDR3 length: 15 residues. The chain's CDR3 is CASSQDVLAGGWWFF. CDR3 coding DNA: TGTGCCAGCAGCCAGGACGTGCTCGCAGGGGGTTGGTGGTTCTTC.

V gene TRBV9 combines with J gene TRBJ2-1, with 9 bases matching TRBD1. Germline loops: CDR1 SGDLS, CDR2 YYNGEE. This CDR3 is 17 amino acids long. V was pared by 4 bases and J by 3 bases, with 11 bases of the junction left unmatched. The CDR3 region has the DNA TGTGCCAGCAGCAAGACCGGGACAGGGACCCTCTACAATGAGCAGTTCTTC. Its protein product is CASSKTGTGTLYNEQFF. Looking up the rest from reference TRBV9 and TRBJ2-1 gives the full variable domain: DSGVTQTPKHLITATGQRVTLRCSPRSGDLSVYWYQQSLDQGLQFLIQYYNGEERAKGNILERFSAQQFPDLHSELNLSSLELGDSALYFCASSKTGTGTLYNEQFFGPGTRLTVL.

The sample holds a few counts of this clone. V is TRBV27 and J is TRBJ2-3; maybe TRBD2 (6 bases). V was cut by 7 bases and J by 2 bases, with 16 bases left in between. The length of the CDR3 is 15 residues. Per germline, CDR1 MNHEY and CDR2 SMNVEV (reference sequence). CDR3 amino acids: CASNREGLHTDTQYF. The CDR3 nucleotides read TGTGCCAGCAACCGAGAGGGACTTCACACAGATACGCAGTATTTT.